This is a list of T cell receptor beta chains from one sample in a study of T cell responses to AZD1222 COVID-19 vaccine. TCRdb's table, derived via immunoSEQ multiplex PCR, lists solely in-frame clones and lacks some. The sample includes about 79,000 clones, over 75% of them seen just once. Source: peripheral blood, taken on day 0 of AZD1222 vaccination. These receptors were obtained from an adult in good health. CDR3s include the opening cysteine and the closing phenylalanine or tryptophan. Each record gives: J gene, clone size, D gene, V gene, CDR3 protein, CDR3 DNA. The D gene is left open where the match is weak. Expanded clones are given a class, and other clones once, few, many or no size at all.

j_call: TRBJ2-7
clone_size: .
d_call: .
v_call: TRBV7-2
cdr3_aa: CASSSIGVGGEQYF
cdr3_nt: TGTGCCAGCAGCTCGATAGGGGTCGGAGGCGAGCAGTACTTC

j_call: TRBJ1-3
clone_size: .
d_call: TRBD1
v_call: TRBV7-8
cdr3_aa: CASSLGTGVGNTIYF
cdr3_nt: TGTGCCAGCAGCTTAGGGACAGGGGTCGGAAACACCATATATTTT

j_call: TRBJ1-6
clone_size: .
d_call: .
v_call: TRBV27
cdr3_aa: CASSSDLIGVDNSPLHF
cdr3_nt: TGTGCCAGCAGTTCTGATTTAATTGGAGTCGATAATTCACCCCTCCACTTT

j_call: TRBJ1-3
clone_size: .
d_call: .
v_call: TRBV5-6
cdr3_aa: CASSLEGRTSGNTIYF
cdr3_nt: TGTGCCAGCAGCTTGGAGGGACGGACATCTGGAAACACCATATATTTT

j_call: TRBJ1-6
clone_size: .
d_call: TRBD1
v_call: TRBV30
cdr3_aa: CAWRQGLGSPLHF
cdr3_nt: TGTGCCTGGAGACAGGGGTTGGGTTCACCCCTCCACTTT

j_call: TRBJ2-5
clone_size: once
d_call: .
v_call: TRBV15
cdr3_aa: CATSRAGRREETQYF
cdr3_nt: TGTGCCACCAGCAGGGCAGGACGCAGGGAGGAGACCCAGTACTTC

j_call: TRBJ2-2
clone_size: few
d_call: .
v_call: TRBV24-1
cdr3_aa: CATSESGDTGELFF
cdr3_nt: TGTGCCACCAGTGAATCTGGGGACACCGGGGAGCTGTTTTTT

j_call: TRBJ2-1
clone_size: .
d_call: TRBD2
v_call: TRBV7-9
cdr3_aa: CASTSLRGSYNEQFF
cdr3_nt: TGTGCCAGCACTTCCTTGCGGGGGTCCTACAATGAGCAGTTCTTC

j_call: TRBJ1-1
clone_size: .
d_call: .
v_call: TRBV6-5
cdr3_aa: CASSVGTLNTEAFF
cdr3_nt: TGTGCCAGCAGCGTCGGGACACTGAACACTGAAGCTTTCTTT

j_call: TRBJ2-1
clone_size: .
d_call: .
v_call: TRBV12-3/TRBV12-4
cdr3_aa: CASSAGLRGEQFF
cdr3_nt: TGTGCCAGCAGTGCGGGACTTAGGGGTGAGCAGTTCTTC

j_call: TRBJ2-7
clone_size: .
d_call: .
v_call: TRBV30
cdr3_aa: CAWSRSGAHEQYF
cdr3_nt: TGTGCCTGGAGTAGGTCAGGGGCCCACGAGCAGTACTTC

j_call: TRBJ2-7
clone_size: once
d_call: .
v_call: TRBV15
cdr3_aa: CATSREGISYEQYF
cdr3_nt: TGTGCCACCAGCAGAGAAGGAATCTCCTACGAGCAGTACTTC

j_call: TRBJ2-7
clone_size: .
d_call: TRBD1
v_call: TRBV24-1
cdr3_aa: CATSPGSGGVPRHEQYF
cdr3_nt: TGTGCCACCAGTCCAGGTTCAGGGGGAGTCCCGCGCCACGAGCAGTACTTC

j_call: TRBJ2-1
clone_size: .
d_call: TRBD1
v_call: TRBV5-1
cdr3_aa: CASSFAGQGAHNEQFF
cdr3_nt: TGCGCCAGCAGCTTTGCGGGACAGGGGGCCCACAATGAGCAGTTCTTC

j_call: TRBJ1-4
clone_size: few
d_call: .
v_call: TRBV11-2
cdr3_aa: CASSPLGPRGIGEKLFF
cdr3_nt: TGTGCCAGCAGCCCCTTGGGGCCTCGGGGGATAGGTGAAAAACTGTTTTTT

j_call: TRBJ2-2
clone_size: .
d_call: .
v_call: TRBV7-6
cdr3_aa: CASSLTGVNTGELFF
cdr3_nt: TGTGCCAGCAGCTTGACGGGGGTTAACACCGGGGAGCTGTTTTTT

j_call: TRBJ1-5
clone_size: .
d_call: TRBD1
v_call: TRBV19
cdr3_aa: CASRAGTGGNQPQHF
cdr3_nt: TGTGCCAGTCGCGCCGGGACAGGGGGGAATCAGCCCCAGCATTTT

j_call: TRBJ1-1
clone_size: .
d_call: .
v_call: TRBV30
cdr3_aa: CAWSFGGPSTEAFF
cdr3_nt: TGTGCCTGGAGTTTCGGGGGCCCGAGCACTGAAGCTTTCTTT

j_call: TRBJ2-1
clone_size: .
d_call: TRBD2
v_call: TRBV29-1
cdr3_aa: CSVGTSGSRVDEQFF
cdr3_nt: TGCAGCGTTGGGACTAGCGGGAGTCGTGTCGATGAGCAGTTCTTC

j_call: TRBJ1-5
clone_size: once
d_call: .
v_call: TRBV28
cdr3_aa: CASILKGRGRSNQPQHF
cdr3_nt: TGTGCCAGCATCCTTAAGGGTAGGGGAAGGAGCAATCAGCCCCAGCATTTT

j_call: TRBJ1-2
clone_size: .
d_call: .
v_call: TRBV25-1
cdr3_aa: CASSEYPQRGYTF
cdr3_nt: TGTGCCAGCAGTGAATATCCTCAAAGAGGCTACACCTTC

j_call: TRBJ1-2
clone_size: .
d_call: .
v_call: TRBV27
cdr3_aa: CASSLSGGTNYGYTF
cdr3_nt: TGTGCCAGCAGTTTAAGTGGCGGGACTAACTATGGCTACACCTTC

j_call: TRBJ2-3
clone_size: .
d_call: .
v_call: TRBV3-1/TRBV3-2
cdr3_aa: CASSPGTTSTDTQYF
cdr3_nt: TGTGCCAGCAGTCCCGGGACCACTAGCACAGATACGCAGTATTTT

j_call: TRBJ2-3
clone_size: .
d_call: .
v_call: TRBV28
cdr3_aa: CASSLRVDTQYF
cdr3_nt: TGTGCCAGCAGTTTAAGGGTCGATACGCAGTATTTT

j_call: TRBJ2-1
clone_size: .
d_call: .
v_call: TRBV5-1
cdr3_aa: CASSLDSGRNEQFF
cdr3_nt: TGCGCCAGCAGCTTGGACTCGGGTCGGAATGAGCAGTTCTTC

j_call: TRBJ1-2
clone_size: .
d_call: .
v_call: TRBV7-5
cdr3_aa: CVRTLKGAEGYTF
cdr3_nt: TGTGTCAGAACCCTAAAGGGGGCTGAGGGCTACACCTTC

j_call: TRBJ1-2
clone_size: .
d_call: .
v_call: TRBV12-3/TRBV12-4
cdr3_aa: CASTTYRGDGYTF
cdr3_nt: TGTGCCAGCACCACATATAGAGGGGATGGCTACACCTTC

j_call: TRBJ2-1
clone_size: few
d_call: .
v_call: TRBV7-9
cdr3_aa: CASSLMSQSRYSYNEQFF
cdr3_nt: TGTGCCAGCAGCCTCATGTCACAAAGCCGGTACTCCTACAATGAGCAGTTCTTC

j_call: TRBJ2-5
clone_size: .
d_call: .
v_call: TRBV10-3
cdr3_aa: CAISESANHQETQYF
cdr3_nt: TGTGCCATCAGTGAGTCGGCCAATCACCAAGAGACCCAGTACTTC

j_call: TRBJ1-2
clone_size: .
d_call: .
v_call: TRBV12-3/TRBV12-4
cdr3_aa: CASSSQGYGYTF
cdr3_nt: TGTGCCAGCAGTTCCCAGGGCTACGGCTACACCTTC

j_call: TRBJ2-7
clone_size: .
d_call: TRBD1
v_call: TRBV7-9
cdr3_aa: CASSLDYRGLTYEQYF
cdr3_nt: TGTGCCAGCAGCTTAGATTACAGGGGCCTTACCTACGAGCAGTACTTC

j_call: TRBJ2-7
clone_size: .
d_call: .
v_call: TRBV5-5
cdr3_aa: CASSPVGYEQYF
cdr3_nt: TGTGCCAGCAGCCCCGTAGGCTACGAGCAGTACTTC

j_call: TRBJ2-7
clone_size: few
d_call: .
v_call: TRBV5-4
cdr3_aa: CASSSGGQFYEQYF
cdr3_nt: TGTGCCAGCAGCTCGGGTGGACAATTTTACGAGCAGTACTTC

j_call: TRBJ1-4
clone_size: .
d_call: TRBD1
v_call: TRBV18
cdr3_aa: CASSPRDRGGEKLFF
cdr3_nt: TGTGCCAGCTCACCGCGGGACAGGGGAGGGGAAAAACTGTTTTTT

j_call: TRBJ2-7
clone_size: .
d_call: .
v_call: TRBV6-5
cdr3_aa: CASKTEGSEQYF
cdr3_nt: TGTGCCAGCAAAACGGAGGGTTCCGAGCAGTACTTC

j_call: TRBJ1-2
clone_size: .
d_call: .
v_call: TRBV18
cdr3_aa: CASSPRADSYGYTF
cdr3_nt: TGTGCCAGCTCACCACGGGCGGACAGCTATGGCTACACCTTC

j_call: TRBJ1-6
clone_size: .
d_call: .
v_call: TRBV7-8
cdr3_aa: CASSLVFLSPLHF
cdr3_nt: TGTGCCAGCAGCTTAGTATTTCTCAGCCCCCTCCACTTT

j_call: TRBJ1-2
clone_size: .
d_call: .
v_call: TRBV29-1
cdr3_aa: CSVYPGEVSYTF
cdr3_nt: TGCAGCGTTTATCCAGGGGAGGTTAGCTACACCTTC

j_call: TRBJ1-5
clone_size: few
d_call: .
v_call: TRBV5-3
cdr3_aa: CARSLGQPISNQPQHF
cdr3_nt: TGTGCCAGAAGCTTGGGACAGCCTATTAGCAATCAGCCCCAGCATTTT

j_call: TRBJ2-7
clone_size: few
d_call: .
v_call: TRBV11-2
cdr3_aa: CASSLGFSSYEQYF
cdr3_nt: TGTGCCAGCAGCTTAGGGTTTAGCTCCTACGAGCAGTACTTC

j_call: TRBJ2-3
clone_size: .
d_call: .
v_call: TRBV6-4
cdr3_aa: CASSVRASDTQYF
cdr3_nt: TGTGCCAGCAGTGTCCGGGCAAGTGATACGCAGTATTTT

j_call: TRBJ1-3
clone_size: few
d_call: .
v_call: TRBV7-6
cdr3_aa: CASSLLDSRGATIYF
cdr3_nt: TGTGCCAGCAGTCTTTTAGATAGTCGCGGGGCCACCATATATTTT

j_call: TRBJ2-4
clone_size: .
d_call: TRBD1
v_call: TRBV2
cdr3_aa: CASKGGQGLNIQYF
cdr3_nt: TGTGCCAGCAAGGGGGGACAGGGCTTGAACATTCAGTACTTC

j_call: TRBJ2-2
clone_size: .
d_call: .
v_call: TRBV4-1
cdr3_aa: CASSQEMGHSNTGELFF
cdr3_nt: TGCGCCAGCAGCCAAGAAATGGGCCATTCCAACACCGGGGAGCTGTTTTTT

j_call: TRBJ1-1
clone_size: .
d_call: .
v_call: TRBV11-2
cdr3_aa: CASSLDGILAFF
cdr3_nt: TGTGCCAGCAGCTTAGATGGGATTTTAGCTTTCTTT

j_call: TRBJ1-6
clone_size: .
d_call: .
v_call: TRBV24-1
cdr3_aa: CATSGPGYNSPLHF
cdr3_nt: TGTGCCACCAGTGGACCAGGGTATAATTCACCCCTCCACTTT

j_call: TRBJ1-2
clone_size: .
d_call: .
v_call: TRBV5-4
cdr3_aa: CASSLDRSMGADGYTF
cdr3_nt: TGTGCCAGCAGCTTGGACCGGTCTATGGGGGCCGATGGCTACACCTTC

j_call: TRBJ2-7
clone_size: .
d_call: TRBD2
v_call: TRBV9
cdr3_aa: CASSVAGGSQYEQYF
cdr3_nt: TGTGCCAGCAGCGTAGCGGGGGGGTCTCAGTACGAGCAGTACTTC